The 8 T cell receptor beta chains listed next were all sequenced from one sample in a study of blood T cell repertoires in COVID-19. Clones were sequenced by immunoSEQ multiplex PCR, and TCRdb holds only the in-frame ones, with some missing. Of about 120,000 clones listed, around 90% are singletons. The sample consisted of peripheral blood. These receptors originate from a human donor in a cohort sampled during active COVID-19.

In its sample, this clone was seen once. The rearrangement joins TRBV9 to TRBJ2-5; 8 positions match TRBD2. V lost 4 bases and J lost 1; bases outside the gene matches: 6. The length of the CDR3 is 15 residues. Germline assignment: CDR1 SGDLS and CDR2 YYNGEE. Here the CDR3 reads CASSPRGGFQETQYF. CDR3 nucleotides: TGTGCCAGCAGCCCCCGCGGGGGGTTCCAAGAGACCCAGTACTTC.

This sequence joins TRBV6-5 and TRBJ2-1; 11 nucleotides match TRBD1. Trimming cost V 2 bases and J 6 bases; bases outside gene matches: 3. The germline V gene encodes CDR1 MNHEY and CDR2 SVGAGI. CDR3 length: 15 amino acids. CDR3 region: CASSYLGTGGNEQFF. For the CDR3, the DNA is TGTGCCAGCAGTTACCTCGGGACAGGGGGCAATGAGCAGTTCTTC.

The chain joins TRBV5-1 to TRBJ2-5; D uncertain. Trimming pared 4 bases from V and 1 base from J, leaving 2 bases between. In germline, CDR1 is SGHRS, CDR2 YFSETQ. The CDR3 totals 11 residues. The CDR3 protein is CASSLQETQYF. The CDR3 DNA follows: TGCGCCAGCAGCCTCCAAGAGACCCAGTACTTC. Full variable domain (remainder filled in from reference TRBV5-1 and TRBJ2-5): KAGVTQTPRYLIKTRGQQVTLSCSPISGHRSVSWYQQTPGQGLQFLFEYFSETQRNKGNFPGRFSGRQFSNSRSEMNVSTLELGDSALYLCASSLQETQYFGPGTRLLVL.

The count of this clone is one. This chain connects TRBV5-4 to TRBJ1-3, with a possible D match to TRBD1 (6 bases). Trimming took 4 bases from V and 4 from J, leaving 15 bases between them. CDR1 is SGHNT, CDR2 YYREEE, per germline (reference sequence). The CDR3 spans 15 residues. The CDR3: CASSLGAQSGNTIYF. The DNA for the CDR3 is TGTGCCAGCAGCCTGGGGGCGCAATCCGGAAACACCATATATTTT.

This clone turned up a few times. This chain uses TRBV18 with TRBJ1-1; D gene unclear. From germline, CDR1 is KGHSH and CDR2 LQKENI. Trimming removed 2 bases at V and 0 bases at J, with 7 bases between. The CDR3 sequence is 14 residues long. This chain's CDR3 is CASSPGLMNTEAFF. The DNA for the CDR3 is TGTGCCAGCTCACCAGGCCTCATGAACACTGAAGCTTTCTTT. Looking up the rest from reference TRBV18 and TRBJ1-1 gives the full variable domain: NAGVMQNPRHLVRRRGQEARLRCSPMKGHSHVYWYRQLPEEGLKFMVYLQKENIIDESGMPKERFSAEFPKEGPSILRIQQVVRGDSAAYFCASSPGLMNTEAFFGQGTRLTVV.

This rearrangement joins TRBV6-5 to TRBJ2-7, with 9 bases lining up with TRBD1. Unmatched junction bases numbered 7, after V lost 8 bases and J lost 2 bases. Germline CDR1 MNHEY, CDR2 SVGAGI. The CDR3 has 14 residues. CDR3 nucleotide sequence: TGTGCCAGCTCCAAGGGGACAGGGACCTACGAGCAGTACTTC. This codes for CASSKGTGTYEQYF.

The rearrangement links TRBV6-4 to TRBJ1-4; weak D call: TRBD1 (6 bases). From germline, CDR1 is MRHNA and CDR2 SNTAGT. The ends were cut back, 4 bases at V and 0 bases at J, with 9 bases in the middle. This CDR3 contains 15 residues. The CDR3 nucleotides read TGTGCCAGCAGTGGGACAGCATCAACTAATGAAAAACTGTTTTTT. It is translated as CASSGTASTNEKLFF.

The V and J genes are TRBV7-7 and TRBJ2-5; TRBD2 agrees at 10 bases. The CDR3 is 16 amino acids. The V gene end was trimmed by 2 bases and the J gene end by 5 bases; junction bases not matched to a gene: 8. The germline V gene has CDR1 SSHAT and CDR2 FNYEAQ (reference sequence). The CDR3 here is CASSLSGTSVGETQYF. The CDR3, as DNA: TGTGCCAGCAGCTTAAGTGGGACTAGCGTCGGGGAGACCCAGTACTTC.